The entry that follows covers one TCR beta chain sequence. Its antigen is unknown. PCR was performed a second time for about 7 to 11 cycles using a sample-barcoded 5' primer and a J-beta primer mix. One entry per CDR3 protein results from TCRdb running MiXCR on the 5' RACE reads. The sample holds about 1.7 million distinct CDR3 sequences, roughly 27% seen once. With 7 bases clipped from V and 1 base from J, the junction kept 6 bases outside the gene matches. The CDR3 extends over 13 amino acids. The germline V gene encodes CDR1 SQVTM and CDR2 ANQGSEA. The sample originates from a study of blood T cells in healthy people across ages. Notes on the study in general: Roughly linearly, TCR beta diversity per million T cells fell as age increased.

The genes are TRBV29-1 and TRBJ1-1; 7 positions match TRBD1. The sequencing sample was made of blood. The sequence was obtained from a woman younger than 45 in good health. The CDR3 nucleotides read TGCAGCGCCCTGGGACAGTGGAACACTGAAGCTTTCTTT. Amino acid sequence: CSALGQWNTEAFF.